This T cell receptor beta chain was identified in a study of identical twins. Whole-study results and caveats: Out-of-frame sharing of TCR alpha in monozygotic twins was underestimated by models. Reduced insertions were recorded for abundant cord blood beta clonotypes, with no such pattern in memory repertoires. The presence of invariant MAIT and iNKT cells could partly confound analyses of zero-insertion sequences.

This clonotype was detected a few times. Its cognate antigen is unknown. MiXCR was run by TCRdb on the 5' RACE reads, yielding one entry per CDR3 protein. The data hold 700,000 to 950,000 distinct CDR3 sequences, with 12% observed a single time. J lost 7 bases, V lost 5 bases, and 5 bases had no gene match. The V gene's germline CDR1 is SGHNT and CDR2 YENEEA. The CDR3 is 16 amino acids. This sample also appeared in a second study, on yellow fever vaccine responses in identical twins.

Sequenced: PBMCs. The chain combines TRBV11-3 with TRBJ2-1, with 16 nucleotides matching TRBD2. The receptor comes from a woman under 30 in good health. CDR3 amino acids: CASSQGTSGGANEQFF. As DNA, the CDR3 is TGTGCCAGCAGCCAGGGGACTAGCGGGGGGGCGAATGAGCAGTTCTTC.